The present T cell receptor (beta chain) was sequenced within a study of a mutant IDH1 vaccine in newly diagnosed glioma. Looking at the study overall: Patients were given eight vaccinations, scheduled in weeks 1, 3, 5, 7, 11, 15, 19 and 23.

Measured with immunoSEQ multiplex PCR; TCRdb has only the in-frame clones, and not every one. The repertoire holds some 38,000 clones, approximately 80% seen once, with 4% to 6% in the top ten. Time point: week 23, last vaccination. In the vaccine, a single dose held 300 ug of the mutant IDH1 20-mer peptide, along with topical imiquimod. Details on this clone: Its specificity is unknown.

The sample consisted of PBMCs, taken from a glioma patient whose treatment included an IDH1 peptide vaccine. This clonotype was sampled from a man in his forties with glioma.

CDR3 loop: CASSQGHEQYF. CDR3 DNA sequence: TGTGCCTCCAGCCAAGGCCACGAGCAGTACTTC. V is TRBV30 and J is TRBJ2-7; D is ambiguous. CDR3 length: 11 amino acids. CDR1 is GTSNPN, CDR2 SVGIG, per germline (reference sequence). V gave up 7 bases and J gave up 5 bases, with 12 bases separating them.